This T cell receptor beta chain is from a study of Ad26.COV2.S vaccination and SARS-CoV-2 variants. TCRdb keeps only in-frame clones here, not all; method: immunoSEQ multiplex PCR. The sample records more than 250,000 clones, around 87% being singletons. V lost 3 bases and J lost 0, with 15 bases in between. From germline, CDR1 is SGHTA and CDR2 FQGNSA. The CDR3 extends over 18 amino acids. Treatment reported: around 19 received Ad26.COV2.S at low or high dose, single or two shots; 5 received placebo; per-sample allocation not given. The investigators took samples on day 63 after the first vaccine or placebo injection.

The chain links TRBV7-2 to TRBJ2-6; D is possibly TRBD2 (5 bases). The sample consisted of peripheral blood, taken in a trial of Ad26.COV2.S vaccine versus placebo. The TCR sequence derives from a person between 18 and 59 years old who received the Ad26.COV2.S COVID-19 vaccine or a placebo. CDR3 in DNA: TGTGCCAGCAGCTTCCGGGATCCGAATAGCTCTGGGGCCAACGTCCTGACTTTC. Protein: CASSFRDPNSSGANVLTF.